This T cell receptor (beta chain) was captured by sequencing in a study of T cell changes during pregnancy in multiple sclerosis. Libraries were prepared by immunoSEQ multiplex PCR; TCRdb keeps only in-frame clonotypes and omits some of them. This table holds tens of thousands of clones, approximately 90% found once. Trimming stripped 3 bases from V and 1 base from J, with 22 bases between. The CDR3 is 19 residues long. Germline V lookup: CDR1 SGHTS, CDR2 YDEGEE. The sequence was obtained from a female donor with multiple sclerosis, enrolled in a pregnancy study. The V call is TRBV5-8, the J call TRBJ2-2; D unresolved. The sample in question was CD4+ T cells from peripheral blood mononuclear cells, obtained after pregnancy. This chain's CDR3 is CASSSGLGSLRRNTGELFF. DNA for the CDR3: TGTGCCAGCAGCTCCGGCTTAGGATCCTTAAGGAGGAACACCGGGGAGCTGTTTTTT.